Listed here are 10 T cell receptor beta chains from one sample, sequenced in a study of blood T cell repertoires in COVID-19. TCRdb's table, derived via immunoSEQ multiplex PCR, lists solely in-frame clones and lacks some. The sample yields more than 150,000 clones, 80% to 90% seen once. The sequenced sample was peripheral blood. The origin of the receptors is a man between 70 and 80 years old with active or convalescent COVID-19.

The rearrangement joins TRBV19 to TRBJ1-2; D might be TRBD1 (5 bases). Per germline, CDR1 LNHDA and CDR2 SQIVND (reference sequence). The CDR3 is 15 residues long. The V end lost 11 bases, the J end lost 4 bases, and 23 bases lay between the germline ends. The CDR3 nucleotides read TGTGCCGCCTCCCCCGGGGGTGGGGATTTCTATGGCTACACCTTC. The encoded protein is CAASPGGGDFYGYTF.

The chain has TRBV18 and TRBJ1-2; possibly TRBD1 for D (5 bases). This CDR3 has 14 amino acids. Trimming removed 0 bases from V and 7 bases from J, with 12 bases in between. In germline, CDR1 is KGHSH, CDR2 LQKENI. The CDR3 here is CASSPPEGLGGYTF. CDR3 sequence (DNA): TGTGCCAGCTCACCACCGGAGGGGCTGGGTGGCTACACCTTC.

The CDR3 nucleotides are TGTGCTAGTGCCCTCGGTGAGACCCAGTACTTC. Its protein is CASALGETQYF. The chain combines TRBV12-5 with TRBJ2-5; D is unresolved. This CDR3 has 11 amino acids. Germline V lookup: CDR1 LGHNT, CDR2 FRNRAP. Deletions cut 7 bases from V and 5 bases from J, with 8 bases between. The entire variable domain, with the rest obtained from reference TRBV12-5 and TRBJ2-5, is as follows: DARVTQTPRHKVTEMGQEVTMRCQPILGHNTVFWYRQTMMQGLELLAYFRNRAPLDDSGMPKDRFSAEMPDATLATLKIQPSEPRDSAVYFCASALGETQYFGPGTRLLVL.

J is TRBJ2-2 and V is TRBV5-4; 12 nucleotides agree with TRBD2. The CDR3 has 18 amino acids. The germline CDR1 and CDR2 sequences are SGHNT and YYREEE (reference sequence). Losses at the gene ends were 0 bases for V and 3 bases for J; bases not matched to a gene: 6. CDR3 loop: CASSLAPSGRVDTGELFF. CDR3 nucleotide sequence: TGTGCCAGCAGCTTGGCCCCTAGCGGGAGGGTCGACACCGGGGAGCTGTTTTTT. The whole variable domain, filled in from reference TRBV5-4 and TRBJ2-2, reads ETGVTQSPTHLIKTRGQQVTLRCSSQSGHNTVSWYQQALGQGPQFIFQYYREEENGRGNFPPRFSGLQFPNYSSELNVNALELDDSALYLCASSLAPSGRVDTGELFFGEGSRLTVL.

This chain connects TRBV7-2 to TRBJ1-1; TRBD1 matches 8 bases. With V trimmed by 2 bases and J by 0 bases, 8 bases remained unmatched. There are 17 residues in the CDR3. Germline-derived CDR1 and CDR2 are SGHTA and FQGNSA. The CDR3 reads CASSLQPGGGMNTEAFF. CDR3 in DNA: TGTGCCAGCAGCTTACAGCCAGGGGGCGGGATGAACACTGAAGCTTTCTTT.

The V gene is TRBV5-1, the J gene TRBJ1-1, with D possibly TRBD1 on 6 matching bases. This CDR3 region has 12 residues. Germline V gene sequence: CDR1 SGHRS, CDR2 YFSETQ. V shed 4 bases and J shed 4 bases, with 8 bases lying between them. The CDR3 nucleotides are TGCGCCAGCAGCAAAGGGGGCACTGAAGCTTTCTTT. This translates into CASSKGGTEAFF.

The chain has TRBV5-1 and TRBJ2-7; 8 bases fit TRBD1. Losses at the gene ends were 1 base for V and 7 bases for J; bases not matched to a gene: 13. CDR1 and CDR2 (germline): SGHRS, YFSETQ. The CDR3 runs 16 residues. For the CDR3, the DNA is TGCGCCAGCAGCTTGTCGGATAGGGGACAGGTCGGGGAGCAGTACTTC. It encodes CASSLSDRGQVGEQYF.

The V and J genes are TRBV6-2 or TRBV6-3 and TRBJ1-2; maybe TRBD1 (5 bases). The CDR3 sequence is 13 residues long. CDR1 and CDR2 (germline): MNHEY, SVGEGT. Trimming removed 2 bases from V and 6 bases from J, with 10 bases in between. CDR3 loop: CASSYQGLDGYTF. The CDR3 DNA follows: TGTGCCAGCAGTTACCAGGGTCTGGATGGCTACACCTTC.

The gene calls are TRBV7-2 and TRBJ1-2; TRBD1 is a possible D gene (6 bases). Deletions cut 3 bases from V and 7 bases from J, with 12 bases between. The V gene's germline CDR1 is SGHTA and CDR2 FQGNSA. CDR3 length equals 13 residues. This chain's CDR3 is CASSFRGFGGYTF. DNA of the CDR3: TGTGCCAGCAGCTTCAGGGGTTTCGGTGGCTACACCTTC.

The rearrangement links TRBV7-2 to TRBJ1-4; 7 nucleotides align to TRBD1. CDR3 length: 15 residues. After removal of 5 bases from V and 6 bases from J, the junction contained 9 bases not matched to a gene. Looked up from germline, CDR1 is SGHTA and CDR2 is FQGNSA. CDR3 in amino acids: CASSLGGAYDEKLFF. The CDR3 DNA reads TGTGCCAGCAGCCTAGGGGGCGCGTATGATGAAAAACTGTTTTTT.